The entry that follows covers one T cell receptor (beta chain) sequence. The sample originates from a study of PD-1 blockade in classical Hodgkin lymphoma. This sample's time point: cycle 4 day 1 (C4D1), after more than five weeks of nivolumab. Each and every patient relapsed after autologous stem cell transplantation, and patients got differing brentuximab vedotin exposure. The repertoire was sequenced with immunoSEQ multiplex PCR; TCRdb's copy has only in-frame clones and lacks some. The sample carries around 100,000 clones, about nine tenths recorded once. The TCR sequence derives from a human donor with classical Hodgkin lymphoma. The sequencing used peripheral blood mononuclear cells (PBMCs), collected before the fourth cycle of nivolumab.

CDR3 residues: CASSPRQGEDGYTF. Written as DNA, the CDR3 is TGTGCCAGCTCACCACGGCAGGGGGAGGATGGCTACACCTTC. The chain joins TRBV18 to TRBJ1-2; 7 bases align to TRBD1. The V segment lost 1 base and the J segment 6 bases; nucleotides outside the gene matches: 5. Germline V gene data show CDR1 as KGHSH and CDR2 as LQKENI. The CDR3 runs to 14 residues.